The source of this T cell receptor beta chain is a study of blood T cells in healthy people across ages. Whole-study results and caveats: PBMCs that were unsorted prevented a conclusive naive versus antigen-experienced comparison. Older age coincided with a roughly linear decline in TCR beta diversity per million T cells.

The extraction recovered at least 5 micrograms of total RNA per sample. The authors ran a second PCR of about 7 to 12 cycles using a sample-barcoded 5' primer and a J-beta primer mix. One entry per CDR3 protein, called by TCRdb with MiXCR from the 5' RACE reads. Of around 1,100,000 distinct CDR3 sequences in the sample, less than 45% were seen once. A word on this clonotype: The antigen remains unidentified. This could be a read error, since a much larger clone is one nucleotide away.

This CDR3 spans 17 amino acids. V lost 0 bases, J lost 4 bases, and 10 bases stayed unmatched. CDR1 and CDR2 from the germline V gene are SGHRS and YFSETQ. The chain uses TRBV5-1 and TRBJ2-4, with 7 bases identical to TRBD2. The receptor was isolated from a man aged 18-30 years in good health. The sample taken for sequencing was blood. The CDR3 DNA reads as TGCGCCAGCAGCTTGGAACCCTGGATTAGCGGGAAAAACATTCAGTACTTC. This codes for CASSLEPWISGKNIQYF. The complete variable domain, with remaining parts taken from reference TRBV5-1 and TRBJ2-4, reads KAGVTQTPRYLIKTRGQQVTLSCSPISGHRSVSWYQQTPGQGLQFLFEYFSETQRNKGNFPGRFSGRQFSNSRSEMNVSTLELGDSALYLCASSLEPWISGKNIQYFGAGTRLSVL.